This T cell receptor beta chain was sequenced for a study of CXCR3-negative and CXCR3-positive naive CD8 T cells (dated by TCRdb to between 2017 and 2020). About the full investigation: In total, about 130 million TRB reads were obtained, which works out to roughly 1.5 +/- 0.3 million reads per library. Data from 11 donors, pooled across two independent experiments, went into the diversity and physicochemical repertoire analyses. For the TRBV-TRBJ cluster analysis, the naive subsets came from 5 donors, while the memory cells came from 3 donors.

A note on this clonotype: Its antigen target is currently unknown.

Each CD8+ T cell subset was flow-sorted in triplicate, and some 300,000 cells per subset were placed directly into RLT lysis buffer. To keep memory contaminants out, a stringent definition of naive CD8+ T cells was applied: CD45RO-CCR7+CD27+CD95-. Peripheral blood mononuclear cells were isolated from buffy coats by standard density gradient centrifugation. Naive CXCR3-negative and CXCR3-positive CD8+ T cells were flow-sorted on a FACSAria III. Total RNA was extracted from sorted cells with an RNeasy Mini Kit. According to the germline V gene, CDR1 reads ENHRY and CDR2 reads SYGVKD. The CDR3, from cysteine to phenylalanine, totals 14 residues. The entry carries no DNA sequence. General conclusions and limits of the study: Compared with CXCR3-negative naive cells, CXCR3-positive naive cells had TRB CDR3s with higher hydrophobicity (lower Kidera factor 4), lower energy, and higher strength and volume indices. Repertoire diversity was comparably high in both naive subsets but much lower in memory CD8+ T cells. Naive CXCR3-negative and CXCR3-positive cells from the same donor showed similar TRBV-TRBJ usage, whereas memory cells showed distinct patterns. Because surface CD5, which has been linked to self-reactivity in mice, was comparable between naive subsets, TCR interaction strength was also inferred from TRB CDR3 physicochemical properties. CXCR3 expression partially decreased after cryopreservation, so most assays used freshly isolated PBMCs.

The instrument was a NextSeq 550. The Human TCR Profiling Kit (MiLaboratory) was used to make UMI-labeled 5' RACE TRB cDNA libraries. cDNA synthesis used the entire amount of extracted RNA, and PCR amplification then used the entire amount of cDNA produced. Libraries were prepared in parallel using an identical number of PCR cycles. As for the authors' bioinformatics: With a requirement of at least two reads per UMI, MIGEC and MiXCR extracted about 50,000 +/- 10,000 unique UMI-labeled TRB cDNA molecules per library. On average, each library contained about 40,000 +/- 10,000 functional in-frame TRB CDR3 nucleotide clonotypes without stop codons. After downsampling to 5000 UMI-labeled TRB molecules per sample, diversity metrics, including normalized Shannon-Wiener and Chao1, were computed in VDJtools. Clonotype-size-weighted physicochemical properties of the central five CDR3 residues (interaction energy, strength, volume and Kidera factor 4) were computed in VDJtools. TCRdb reprocessed the reads, and each CDR3 protein sequence is entered once, without DNA. The V and J calls reflect TCRdb's pipeline rather than the authors' work. This sample's records show around 140,000 distinct CDR3 sequences. The biggest ten clones account for 0.45% to 0.55% of the sample.

This receptor was taken from a human donor in good health. Some clones in this sample may be carry-over from other donors' samples. The chain couples TRBV10-3 to TRBJ2-1; the TCRdb call, TRBD1, lacks DNA for checking. The sequenced sample was naive CXCR3- CD8+ T cells from blood. The sample's cell subset or site label, in plain terms: CD45RO-CCR7+CD27+CD95- naive CD8+ T cells lacking CXCR3 (TNR3-). The CDR3 reads as follows: CAISPGQKGNEQFF.